The 30 T cell receptor beta chains below were found in one sample sequenced in a study of T cell changes during pregnancy in multiple sclerosis. Clones were sequenced by immunoSEQ multiplex PCR, and TCRdb holds only the in-frame ones, with some missing. Among about 83,000 clones listed, roughly nine tenths were seen once. The sample was PBMCs, taken in the first trimester of pregnancy. The receptors come from a female donor in good health, serving as a control in a pregnancy study. Some clones in this sample may be carry-over from other donors' samples.

The chain joins TRBV29-1 to TRBJ1-1; TRBD1 might be the D (5 bases). The CDR3 is 11 amino acids. V lost 3 bases, J lost 7 bases, and 9 bases lay in between. The V gene's germline CDR1 is SQVTM and CDR2 ANQGSEA. CDR3 residues: CSVDGAVEAFF. CDR3 DNA sequence: TGCAGCGTTGATGGGGCGGTTGAAGCTTTCTTT.

The V call is TRBV10-3, the J call TRBJ1-1; no clear D gene. The CDR3 spans 11 residues. Germline loops: CDR1 ENHRY, CDR2 SYGVKD. V lost 4 bases and J 11 bases, leaving 11 bases between the germline ends. DNA for the CDR3: TGTGCCATCAGTGGGCCCTTCGGGGCTTTCTTT. The encoded protein is CAISGPFGAFF.

V usage is TRBV20-1 and J usage is TRBJ2-1, with D unresolved. Between the trimmed V and J ends, which lost 5 bases and 6 bases, there was a span of 8 bases. Germline assignment: CDR1 DFQATT and CDR2 SNEGSKA (reference sequence). The CDR3 has 11 amino acids. CDR3 protein: CSAFYINEQFF. CDR3 sequence (DNA): TGCAGTGCTTTCTATATCAATGAGCAGTTCTTC.

The chain employs TRBV7-6 and TRBJ2-1, with D maybe TRBD1 (6 bases). V shed 2 bases and J shed 0 bases, with 8 bases lying between them. The germline V gene encodes CDR1 SGHVS and CDR2 FNYEAQ. The CDR3 is made up of 15 amino acids. The CDR3 region is CASSLLGASYNEQFF. CDR3 nucleotides: TGTGCCAGCAGCTTATTGGGGGCCTCCTACAATGAGCAGTTCTTC.

V and J are TRBV5-4 and TRBJ1-6, with D possibly being TRBD1 (6 bases). V was trimmed by 4 bases and J by 7 bases, leaving 15 bases between them. The CDR3 extends over 15 amino acids. CDR1 is SGHNT, CDR2 YYREEE, per germline (reference sequence). As DNA, the CDR3 is TGTGCCAGCAGCACCACGCGAGGGGGAAATTCACCCCTCCACTTT. It encodes CASSTTRGGNSPLHF. Full variable domain (remainder filled in from reference TRBV5-4 and TRBJ1-6): ETGVTQSPTHLIKTRGQQVTLRCSSQSGHNTVSWYQQALGQGPQFIFQYYREEENGRGNFPPRFSGLQFPNYSSELNVNALELDDSALYLCASSTTRGGNSPLHFGNGTRLTVT.

In its sample, this clone was seen once. The rearrangement uses TRBV19 and TRBJ2-1; D remains ambiguous. The CDR3 is 14 amino acids. The germline V gene has CDR1 LNHDA and CDR2 SQIVND (reference sequence). The germline V and J ends were trimmed by 6 bases and 3 bases, with 12 bases remaining between them. The CDR3 is CASSPESYYNEQFF. DNA of the CDR3: TGTGCCAGTAGCCCGGAGAGCTACTACAATGAGCAGTTCTTC.

This clone was picked up one time. The J gene is TRBJ1-3, the V gene TRBV5-1, with a possible D match to TRBD1 (6 bases). The V end lost 0 bases, the J end lost 4 bases, and 14 bases lay between the germline ends. Germline V lookup: CDR1 SGHRS, CDR2 YFSETQ. CDR3 size: 16 residues. The CDR3: CASSLDGQNHGNTIYF. DNA for the CDR3: TGCGCCAGCAGCTTGGATGGACAGAACCACGGAAACACCATATATTTT.

Comments on this clone: Distinct nucleotide sequences in the sample also encode this CDR3. The genes are TRBV10-2 and TRBJ2-7; 11 nucleotides line up with TRBD2. Germline lookup yields CDR1 WSHSY and CDR2 SAAADI. The junction had 2 bases not matched to a gene; V was cut back by 0 bases and J by 1 base. CDR3 length equals 16 residues. In DNA form, the CDR3 reads TGCGCCAGCAGTGAGTCGACTAGCGGGGCATCCTACGAGCAGTACTTC. Translation: CASSESTSGASYEQYF.

CDR3 DNA: TGTGCCAGTAGTACCCACCGGCAGGGAACTAGCAATCAGCCCCAGCATTTT. Translation: CASSTHRQGTSNQPQHF. J is TRBJ1-5 and V is TRBV19; perhaps TRBD1 as D (5 bases). CDR1 and CDR2 (germline): LNHDA, SQIVND (reference sequence). Trimming shortened V by 4 bases and J by 0 bases, and 16 bases separated the two germline ends. This CDR3 has 17 residues.

V is TRBV6-6 and J is TRBJ2-1, with TRBD2 identical over 11 bases. Germline V gene sequence: CDR1 MNHNY, CDR2 SVGAGI (reference sequence). V lost 4 bases, J lost 6 bases, and 8 bases stayed unmatched. The CDR3 is made up of 16 amino acids. CDR3 protein: CASSFPPGLAVNEQFF. CDR3 nucleotide sequence: TGTGCCAGCAGTTTCCCTCCGGGACTAGCGGTCAATGAGCAGTTCTTC.

The sample holds one count of this clone. The CDR3 region has the DNA TGTGCCATCAGTGCAGACTACGAGCAGTACTTC. It specifies CAISADYEQYF. This sequence joins TRBV10-3 and TRBJ2-7; D is undetermined. The germline V gene has CDR1 ENHRY and CDR2 SYGVKD. This CDR3 has 11 residues. Trimming stripped 4 bases from V and 3 bases from J, with 4 bases between.

In its sample, this clone was seen once. The V gene is TRBV5-4, the J gene TRBJ2-7; 7 positions agree with TRBD2. This CDR3 spans 16 amino acids. Germline CDR1 SGHNT, CDR2 YYREEE (reference sequence). J was trimmed by 0 bases and V by 4 bases; bases with no gene match: 10. The DNA of the CDR3 is TGTGCCAGCAGCCCCAACCTGGGAGGGAGCTCCTACGAGCAGTACTTC. Amino acids: CASSPNLGGSSYEQYF.

The rearrangement uses TRBV5-1 and TRBJ2-5; 10 positions agree with TRBD1. The CDR3 covers 14 residues. Germline trimming cut 4 bases from V and 6 bases from J; bases unmatched to any gene: 6. From germline, CDR1 is SGHRS and CDR2 YFSETQ. This chain's CDR3 is CASSAGTGDKTQYF. The CDR3 nucleotides are TGCGCCAGCAGCGCCGGGACAGGGGACAAGACCCAGTACTTC.

This rearrangement joins TRBV27 to TRBJ2-5; TRBD1 matches at 9 bases. Germline loops: CDR1 MNHEY, CDR2 SMNVEV (reference sequence). This CDR3 spans 14 amino acids. After removal of 6 bases from V and 7 bases from J, the junction contained 9 bases not matched to a gene. The CDR3 protein is CASSLDRGMGTQYF. Here the CDR3 DNA reads TGTGCCAGCAGCCTAGACAGGGGGATGGGGACCCAGTACTTC.

The rearrangement links TRBV18 to TRBJ1-1; no definite D call. Germline-derived CDR1 and CDR2 are KGHSH and LQKENI. The CDR3 runs to 13 residues. V lost 1 base and J 2 bases, leaving 5 bases between the germline ends. CDR3 nucleotide sequence: TGTGCCAGCTCACCACGGAGAAACACTGAAGCTTTCTTT. Translation gives CASSPRRNTEAFF. The full variable domain, in which reference TRBV18 and TRBJ1-1 provide the parts outside the CDR3, is NAGVMQNPRHLVRRRGQEARLRCSPMKGHSHVYWYRQLPEEGLKFMVYLQKENIIDESGMPKERFSAEFPKEGPSILRIQQVVRGDSAAYFCASSPRRNTEAFFGQGTRLTVV.

V usage is TRBV7-9 and J usage is TRBJ2-7, with D maybe TRBD2 (5 bases). In germline, CDR1 is SEHNR, CDR2 FQNEAQ (reference sequence). Trimming took 6 bases from V and 5 from J, leaving 8 bases between them. This CDR3 contains 11 residues. CDR3 in amino acids: CASSTRNEQYF. CDR3 sequence (DNA): TGTGCCAGCAGTACTAGGAACGAGCAGTACTTC.

The rearrangement uses TRBV5-4 and TRBJ2-3; 9 positions match TRBD2. This CDR3 is 15 amino acids long. Germline values: CDR1 SGHNT, CDR2 YYREEE (reference sequence). V lost 1 base to trimming and J lost 5 bases; unmatched junction nucleotides: 5. The CDR3 sequence is CASSLRGGALDTQYF. Here the CDR3 DNA reads TGTGCCAGCAGCTTGCGCGGGGGGGCCTTAGATACGCAGTATTTT. Variable domain in full (rest from reference TRBV5-4 and TRBJ2-3): ETGVTQSPTHLIKTRGQQVTLRCSSQSGHNTVSWYQQALGQGPQFIFQYYREEENGRGNFPPRFSGLQFPNYSSELNVNALELDDSALYLCASSLRGGALDTQYFGPGTRLTVL.

This clone was detected a few times. This rearrangement joins TRBV19 to TRBJ1-6; perhaps TRBD1 as D (6 bases). The CDR3 consists of 14 residues. V lost 8 bases to trimming and J lost 7 bases, with 15 bases between them. Germline V CDR1 and CDR2: LNHDA, SQIVND (reference sequence). The CDR3 DNA reads as TGTGCCAGTGGCCAAACAGGGCTCAATTCACCCCTCCACTTT. This translates into CASGQTGLNSPLHF.

The gene calls are TRBV6-1 and TRBJ1-2; 10 nucleotides align to TRBD1. The V segment lost 6 bases and the J segment 2 bases; nucleotides outside the gene matches: 9. CDR3 length: 16 residues. Looked up from germline, CDR1 is MNHNS and CDR2 is SASEGT. This CDR3 reads CASSERQGAGNYGYTF. CDR3 DNA sequence: TGTGCCAGCAGCGAAAGACAGGGGGCTGGGAACTATGGCTACACCTTC.

The V and J genes are TRBV28 and TRBJ2-7, with 8 bases that match TRBD1. The CDR3 is 16 amino acids. After removal of 5 bases from V and 2 bases from J, the junction contained 11 bases not matched to a gene. Germline V gene lookup returns CDR1 MDHEN and CDR2 SYDVKM. The CDR3 loop reads CASSETGGQPPYEQYF. DNA of the CDR3: TGTGCCAGCAGTGAAACAGGGGGACAACCTCCCTACGAGCAGTACTTC. Full variable domain (outside the CDR3, taken from reference TRBV28 and TRBJ2-7): DVKVTQSSRYLVKRTGEKVFLECVQDMDHENMFWYRQDPGLGLRLIYFSYDVKMKEKGDIPEGYSVSREKKERFSLILESASTNQTSMYLCASSETGGQPPYEQYFGPGTRLTVT.

The chain's CDR3 is CSASGGGYTF. The DNA of the CDR3 is TGCAGTGCTAGTGGGGGGGGCTACACCTTC. V is TRBV20-1 and J is TRBJ1-2; perhaps TRBD1 as D (5 bases). Germline lookup yields CDR1 DFQATT and CDR2 SNEGSKA (reference sequence). This CDR3 contains 10 residues. V dropped 3 bases and J dropped 8 bases, with 7 bases sitting between them.

The chain joins TRBV28 to TRBJ2-3, with D possibly TRBD1 on 6 matching bases. The ends were cut back, 3 bases at V and 1 base at J, with 11 bases in the middle. This CDR3 has 15 amino acids. From germline, CDR1 is MDHEN and CDR2 SYDVKM. CDR3: CASSFHEGGTDTQYF. The CDR3 bases are TGTGCCAGCAGTTTCCATGAGGGGGGCACAGATACGCAGTATTTT. Using reference TRBV28 and TRBJ2-3 for the parts outside the CDR3, the full variable domain is DVKVTQSSRYLVKRTGEKVFLECVQDMDHENMFWYRQDPGLGLRLIYFSYDVKMKEKGDIPEGYSVSREKKERFSLILESASTNQTSMYLCASSFHEGGTDTQYFGPGTRLTVL.

V is TRBV29-1 and J is TRBJ2-7, with 7 bases aligning to TRBD2. Germline V gene sequence: CDR1 SQVTM, CDR2 ANQGSEA. CDR3 length: 11 amino acids. J lost 5 bases, V lost 6 bases, and 4 bases had no gene match. The CDR3 DNA sequence: TGCAGCGTCGGGGGAGGGAACGAGCAGTACTTC. Translated: CSVGGGNEQYF.

Here the CDR3 reads CASNKGGGNTIYF. The CDR3 bases are TGTGCCAGCAATAAAGGAGGGGGAAACACCATATATTTT. The rearrangement links TRBV6-1 to TRBJ1-3; the D is unclear. V lost 7 bases and J lost 4, with 11 bases in between. The CDR3 spans 13 residues. In germline, CDR1 is MNHNS, CDR2 SASEGT.

The chain recombines TRBV29-1 with TRBJ2-3, with 7 bases aligning to TRBD1. The J segment lost 2 bases and the V segment lost 3 bases, leaving 5 bases of the junction unmatched. Germline values: CDR1 SQVTM, CDR2 ANQGSEA. The CDR3 covers 14 residues. The CDR3: CSVESRGFTDTQYF. The CDR3, as DNA: TGCAGCGTTGAGTCCAGGGGGTTCACAGATACGCAGTATTTT.

The chain is built from TRBV7-8 and TRBJ2-5; 7 nucleotides line up with TRBD2. Germline loops: CDR1 SGHVS, CDR2 FQNEAQ. Germline trimming cut 4 bases from V and 0 bases from J; bases unmatched to any gene: 11. This CDR3 region has 17 residues. CDR3 bases: TGTGCCAGCAGCTGGGGGAGGGACCCTGCGGACCAAGAGACCCAGTACTTC. This sequence encodes CASSWGRDPADQETQYF.

This clone has a handful of counts. V is TRBV2 and J is TRBJ1-5; 10 bases agree with TRBD1. The germline gives CDR1 SNHLY, CDR2 FYNNEI. The ends lost 5 bases at V and 7 bases at J; junction bases unmatched: 8. This CDR3 contains 15 residues. CDR3 DNA: TGTGCCAGCAGTCCTAGGACAGGGGGAGGACAGCCCCAGCATTTT. Translated: CASSPRTGGGQPQHF.

The CDR3 loop reads CASSEWEREFF. The CDR3 DNA sequence: TGTGCCAGCAGTGAATGGGAGAGGGAGTTCTTC. The chain is built from TRBV2 and TRBJ2-1, with D perhaps TRBD2 (5 bases). The CDR3 sequence is 11 residues long. CDR1 and CDR2 from the germline V gene are SNHLY and FYNNEI. Trimming cost V 2 bases and J 14 bases, with 10 bases left between them.

This chain joins TRBV5-1 and TRBJ1-1, with 7 bases aligning to TRBD1. J gave up 0 bases and V 2 bases, and 7 bases lay outside the gene matches. Per germline, CDR1 SGHRS and CDR2 YFSETQ. CDR3 length: 16 residues. The CDR3 DNA is TGCGCCAGCAGCTTCGCCAGGGGGGCTATGAACACTGAAGCTTTCTTT. Translated, it gives CASSFARGAMNTEAFF.

The genes are TRBV11-2 and TRBJ2-7, with 8 bases lining up with TRBD1. The CDR3 has 14 residues. V lost 1 base and J lost 3; bases outside the gene matches: 2. In germline, CDR1 is SGHAT, CDR2 FQNNGV. The CDR3 DNA reads TGTGCCAGCAGCTTAGGGACAGGGATCTACGAGCAGTACTTC. Protein sequence: CASSLGTGIYEQYF.